The entry that follows covers one T cell receptor (beta chain) sequence. Its antigen is still unknown. This CDR3 is built from 15 residues. Trimming cost V 5 bases and J 6 bases; bases outside gene matches: 9. In germline, CDR1 is MNHNS, CDR2 SASEGT. PCR amplification relied on 60 Vbeta primers (plus 13 Jbeta primers). In the study's own analysis: In a later analysis, the count reached about 82 million unique TCR beta chains, with roughly 12 million shared. Repertoires were generated with immunoSEQ multiplex PCR, while TCRdb's copy carries only in-frame clones and drops some. That table gives V, J and clone size, and the DNA gave D and trimming. Altogether 130,000 or so clones are present, roughly 82% being singletons, with the ten largest covering 4.2%. This specimen belongs to a study of cytomegalovirus exposure and HLA in healthy donors. Study-level points and caveats: A later analysis found common viral pathogens apparently linked to several of the most significant clusters. Later analysis identified about 18,000 TCR beta sequences associated with HLA alleles, using a false discovery rate threshold of 0.05.

At sampling all donors were nominally healthy, likely with unrecorded immune exposures. The sample consisted of PBMCs. The receptor comes from a male donor in good health and CMV-seropositive. V gene TRBV6-1 combines with J gene TRBJ2-3; 9 bases match TRBD2. CDR3 residues: CASSRIAGVSDTQYF. CDR3 coding DNA: TGTGCCAGCAGTCGTATAGCGGGAGTATCTGATACGCAGTATTTT.